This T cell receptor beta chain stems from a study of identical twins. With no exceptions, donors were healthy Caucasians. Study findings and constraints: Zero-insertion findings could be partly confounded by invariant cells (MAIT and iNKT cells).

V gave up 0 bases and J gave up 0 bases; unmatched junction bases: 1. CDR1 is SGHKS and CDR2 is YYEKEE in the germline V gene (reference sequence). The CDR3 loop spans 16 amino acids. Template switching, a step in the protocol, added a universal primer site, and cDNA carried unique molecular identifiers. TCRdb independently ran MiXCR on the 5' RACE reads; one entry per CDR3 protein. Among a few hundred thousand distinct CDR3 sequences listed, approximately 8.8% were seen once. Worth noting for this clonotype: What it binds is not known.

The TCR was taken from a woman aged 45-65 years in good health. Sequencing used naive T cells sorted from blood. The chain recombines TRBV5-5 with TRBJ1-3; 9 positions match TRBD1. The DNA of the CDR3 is TGTGCCAGCAGCTTGGTGGACAGGGGCTCTGGAAACACCATATATTTT. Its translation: CASSLVDRGSGNTIYF.